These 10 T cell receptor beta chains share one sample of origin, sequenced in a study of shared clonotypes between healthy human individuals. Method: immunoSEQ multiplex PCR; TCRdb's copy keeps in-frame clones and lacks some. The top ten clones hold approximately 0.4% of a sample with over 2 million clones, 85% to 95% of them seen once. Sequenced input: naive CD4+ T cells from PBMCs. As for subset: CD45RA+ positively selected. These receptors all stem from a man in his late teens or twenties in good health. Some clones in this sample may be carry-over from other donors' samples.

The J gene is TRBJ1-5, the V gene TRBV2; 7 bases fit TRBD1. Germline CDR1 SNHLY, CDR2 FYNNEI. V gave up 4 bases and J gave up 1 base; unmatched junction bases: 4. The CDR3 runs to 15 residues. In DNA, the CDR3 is TGTGCCAGCAGTGGTCGGACAGGAAGCAATCAGCCCCAGCATTTT. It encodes CASSGRTGSNQPQHF.

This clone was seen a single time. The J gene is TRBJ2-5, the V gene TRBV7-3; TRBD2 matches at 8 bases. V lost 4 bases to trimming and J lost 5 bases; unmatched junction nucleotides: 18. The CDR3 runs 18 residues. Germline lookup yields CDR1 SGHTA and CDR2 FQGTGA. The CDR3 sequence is CASSSQSSVAGGPETQYF. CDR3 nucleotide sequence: TGTGCCAGCAGCTCCCAAAGCTCAGTCGCGGGAGGCCCGGAGACCCAGTACTTC.

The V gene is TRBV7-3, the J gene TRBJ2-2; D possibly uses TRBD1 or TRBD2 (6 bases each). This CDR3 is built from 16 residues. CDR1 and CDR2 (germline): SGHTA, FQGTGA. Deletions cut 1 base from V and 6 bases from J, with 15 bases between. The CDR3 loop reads CASSLMISGAAGELFF. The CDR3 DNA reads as TGTGCCAGCAGCTTAATGATATCGGGGGCCGCCGGGGAGCTGTTTTTT.

The CDR3 nucleotides are TGCGCCAGCAGCCAAGGGCTAGCGGGACGAAGGGGCAATGAGCAGTTCTTC. Encoded protein: CASSQGLAGRRGNEQFF. This rearrangement joins TRBV4-3 to TRBJ2-1, with TRBD2 identical over 9 bases. This CDR3 is built from 17 residues. J lost 6 bases, V lost 1 base, and 10 bases had no gene match. Germline V gene data show CDR1 as LGHNA and CDR2 as YSLEER.

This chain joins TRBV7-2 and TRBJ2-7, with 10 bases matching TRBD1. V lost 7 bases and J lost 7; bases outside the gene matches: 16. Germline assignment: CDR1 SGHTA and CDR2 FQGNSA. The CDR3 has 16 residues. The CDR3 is CASTRQAGQGSGEQYF. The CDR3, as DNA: TGTGCCAGCACCCGCCAGGCGGGACAGGGGAGTGGAGAGCAGTACTTC.

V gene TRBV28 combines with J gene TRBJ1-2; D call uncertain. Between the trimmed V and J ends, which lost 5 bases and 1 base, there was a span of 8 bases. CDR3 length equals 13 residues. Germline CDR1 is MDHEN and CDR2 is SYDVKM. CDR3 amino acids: CASSPNLNYGYTF. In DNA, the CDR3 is TGTGCCAGCAGTCCAAACCTTAACTATGGCTACACCTTC.

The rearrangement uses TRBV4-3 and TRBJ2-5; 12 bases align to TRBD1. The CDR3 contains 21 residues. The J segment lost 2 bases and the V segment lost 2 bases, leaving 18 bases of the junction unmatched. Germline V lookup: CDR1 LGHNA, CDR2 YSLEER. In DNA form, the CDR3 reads TGCGCCAGCAGCCAACACGGGACAGGGGGCATGAGCGGGAGATTACAAGAGACCCAGTACTTC. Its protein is CASSQHGTGGMSGRLQETQYF.

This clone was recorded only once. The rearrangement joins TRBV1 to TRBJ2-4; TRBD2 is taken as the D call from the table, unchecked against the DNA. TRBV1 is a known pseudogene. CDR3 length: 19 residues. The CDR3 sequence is CTSSQVGRASGRGLNIQYF. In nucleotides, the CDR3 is TGCACCAGCAGCCAAGTGGGGAGGGCTAGCGGGAGGGGGTTAAACATTCAGTACTTC.

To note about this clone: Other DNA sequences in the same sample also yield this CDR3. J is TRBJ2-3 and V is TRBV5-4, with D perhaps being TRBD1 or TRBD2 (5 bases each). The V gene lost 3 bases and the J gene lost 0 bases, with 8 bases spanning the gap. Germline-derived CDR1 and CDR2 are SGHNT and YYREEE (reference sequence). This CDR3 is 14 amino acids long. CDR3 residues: CASSSRGSTDTQYF. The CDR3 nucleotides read TGTGCCAGCAGCTCGAGGGGTAGCACAGATACGCAGTATTTT.

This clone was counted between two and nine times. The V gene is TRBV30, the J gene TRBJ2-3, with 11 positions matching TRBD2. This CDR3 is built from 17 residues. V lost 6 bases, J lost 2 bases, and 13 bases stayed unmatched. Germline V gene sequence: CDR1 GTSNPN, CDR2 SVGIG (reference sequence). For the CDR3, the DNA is TGTGCCTGCGTCTTAGCGGGAGGGCCCATCATCACAGATACGCAGTATTTT. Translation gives CACVLAGGPIITDTQYF.